These 6 T cell receptor beta chains were all obtained from the same sample, sequenced in a study of T cell repertoires in cytomegalovirus infection (dated by TCRdb to between 2018 and 2021). Explained via the paper, the treatment or condition label denotes: in vitro stimulation with specific CMV peptide epitopes to enrich CMV-specific T cells. These receptors are not linked to any known antigen. The sequencing machine was an Illumina HiSeq 1500. TCRdb's own reprocessing of the public reads used fastp at Q25 and MiXCR and kept productive beta chains. Each entry is one CDR3 protein sequence, shown with its most common DNA and genes. This sample comprises a few hundred thousand distinct CDR3 sequences, about 20% of them detected only once. The ten largest clones capture about 20% of the sample. This specimen consisted of cultured PBMCs, obtained from culture after CMV antigen stimulation. All receptors come from a human donor in good health (CMV status not recorded). Some clones in this sample may be carry-over from other donors' samples.

This clonotype was counted ten times or more. The chain couples TRBV28 to TRBJ2-5; maybe TRBD1 (6 bases). Germline V CDR1 and CDR2: MDHEN, SYDVKM. The CDR3 consists of 15 residues. Trimming removed 5 bases at V and 0 bases at J, with 13 bases between. The CDR3 DNA reads TGTGCCAGCAGTCATAAAGGACAGCACCAAGAGACCCAGTACTTC. Translating it yields CASSHKGQHQETQYF.

The V gene is TRBV5-8, the J gene TRBJ1-1, with TRBD1 identical over 7 bases. The CDR3 extends over 15 amino acids. Losses at the gene ends were 3 bases for V and 5 bases for J; bases not matched to a gene: 10. Germline assignment: CDR1 SGHTS and CDR2 YDEGEE. As DNA, the CDR3 is TGTGCCAGCAGCTGGGGACAGTCCGGGGGGACTGAAGCTTTCTTT. Translating gives CASSWGQSGGTEAFF.

DNA of the CDR3: TGTGCCAGCTCACCACGACTGGACACGAACACCGGGGAGCTGTTTTTT. This encodes CASSPRLDTNTGELFF. The gene calls are TRBV18 and TRBJ2-2, with D possibly being TRBD1 (5 bases). Germline assignment: CDR1 KGHSH and CDR2 LQKENI. V was pared by 1 base and J by 0 bases, with 9 bases between. This CDR3 has 16 amino acids.

This chain links TRBV4-1 with TRBJ2-5; D remains unclear. Germline-derived CDR1 and CDR2 are MGHRA and YSYEKL. The CDR3 length is 14 residues. V was cut by 0 bases and J by 4 bases, with 9 bases left in between. The CDR3 DNA sequence: TGCGCCAGCAGCCAAGAAATCGCAGGAGAGACCCAGTACTTC. Its protein is CASSQEIAGETQYF.

The rearrangement links TRBV30 to TRBJ1-2; D uncertain. The germline CDR1 and CDR2 sequences are GTSNPN and SVGIG (reference sequence). Trimming left V 8 bases short and J 0 bases short, with 13 bases between. This CDR3 is built from 13 residues. The DNA of the CDR3 is TGTGCCGGACCGACGATCACTAACTATGGCTACACCTTC. Translating gives CAGPTITNYGYTF.

The rearrangement uses TRBV6-8 and TRBJ2-7, with 7 bases aligning to TRBD2. J gave up 2 bases and V 4 bases, and 8 bases lay outside the gene matches. Germline CDR1 MNHGY, CDR2 SAAAGT. The CDR3 contains 15 residues. The CDR3 DNA is TGTGCCAGCAGTTCCAGCGGGATTCACCCCTACGAGCAGTACTTC. The encoded protein is CASSSSGIHPYEQYF.